The 5 T cell receptor beta chains reported below all come from one sample, sequenced in a study of T cells in Graves' hyperthyroidism and ophthalmopathy. From RNA transcripts, TCR beta CDR3 regions were amplified. First-round RT-PCR of the TCR CDR3 relied on the HTBI primer set. TCRdb redid the calling of the multiplex PCR reads with MiXCR, one entry per CDR3 protein. The sample lists hundreds of thousands of distinct CDR3 sequences; 16% were seen once. What was sequenced was blood. The receptors were gathered from a woman aged 18-30 years with Graves' hyperthyroidism.

This chain joins TRBV7-8 and TRBJ1-3; D unclear. Germline V gene sequence: CDR1 SGHVS, CDR2 FQNEAQ. V shed 1 base and J shed 1 base, with 11 bases lying between them. The CDR3 spans 16 residues. The DNA of the CDR3 is TGTGCCAGCAGCTTAGTCGGCCGACGTTCTGGAAACACCATATATTTT. This sequence encodes CASSLVGRRSGNTIYF.

This clonotype was found a few times. The chain is built from TRBV20-1 and TRBJ2-3, with 7 bases lining up with TRBD2. Germline CDR1 is DFQATT and CDR2 is SNEGSKA (reference sequence). The length of the CDR3 is 16 residues. V lost 6 bases, J lost 7 bases, and 19 bases stayed unmatched. The CDR3 sequence: CSAPPGSRGWFNTQYF. CDR3 nucleotides: TGCAGTGCCCCGCCTGGTTCGCGGGGGTGGTTTAATACGCAGTATTTT.

This clonotype occurred a few times. This rearrangement joins TRBV6-1 to TRBJ1-2; D is unresolved. V lost 8 bases and J lost 7, with 20 bases in between. Germline CDR1 reads MNHNS; CDR2 reads SASEGT. The CDR3 runs to 14 residues. This CDR3 reads CASRVSAWAGGYTF. The CDR3 DNA reads as TGTGCCAGCCGCGTCTCCGCCTGGGCTGGTGGCTACACCTTC.

The chain uses TRBV20-1 and TRBJ2-7; weak D call: TRBD1 (6 bases). From germline, CDR1 is DFQATT and CDR2 SNEGSKA (reference sequence). Trimming left V 6 bases short and J 3 bases short, with 24 bases between. This CDR3 spans 16 amino acids. CDR3 in amino acids: CSASPIGQGNYYEQYF. Written as DNA, the CDR3 is TGCAGTGCCTCCCCTATCGGGCAGGGGAATTACTACGAGCAGTACTTC.

The table lists this clonotype with many counts. V gene TRBV30 combines with J gene TRBJ2-7; D unresolved. Germline V gene sequence: CDR1 GTSNPN, CDR2 SVGIG (reference sequence). There are 14 residues in the CDR3. V was cut by 0 bases and J by 2 bases, with 11 bases left in between. CDR3 coding DNA: TGTGCCTGGAGTGTATTTGGGTATACCTACGAGCAGTACTTC. Amino acids: CAWSVFGYTYEQYF.